Below, 17 T cell receptor beta chains from the same sample are listed, as sequenced in a study of PD-1 blockade in classical Hodgkin lymphoma. Profiled with immunoSEQ multiplex PCR; TCRdb holds only in-frame clones, not every one. This table holds 80,000 to 100,000 clones, roughly 81% found once. Autologous stem cell transplantation was followed by relapse in every patient, and brentuximab vedotin exposure varied. Material: peripheral blood mononuclear cells (PBMCs), obtained before the second cycle of nivolumab. The receptors were gathered from a human donor with classical Hodgkin lymphoma.

The chain is built from TRBV14 and TRBJ2-1; D not resolved. Trimming left V 0 bases short and J 9 bases short, with 18 bases between. The germline CDR1 and CDR2 sequences are SGHDN and FVKESK. This CDR3 has 16 residues. The CDR3 spells CASSQEAGPPLGEQFF. DNA for the CDR3: TGTGCCAGCAGCCAAGAGGCAGGCCCCCCGCTGGGTGAGCAGTTCTTC.

The genes are TRBV6-1 and TRBJ1-1; D gene ambiguous. The CDR3 loop spans 13 amino acids. CDR1 and CDR2 from the germline V gene are MNHNS and SASEGT. Trimming removed 4 bases from V and 7 bases from J, with 13 bases in between. CDR3 DNA sequence: TGTGCCAGCAGTGCTCGGCAGGTTGTTGAAGCTTTCTTT. Its translation: CASSARQVVEAFF.

J is TRBJ1-2 and V is TRBV6-1; 7 bases are shared with TRBD1. This CDR3 is 17 amino acids long. V lost 4 bases, J lost 4 bases, and 15 bases stayed unmatched. CDR1 and CDR2 from the germline V gene are MNHNS and SASEGT. In DNA, the CDR3 is TGTGCCAGCAGTGGGGGGGGGAGACAGGGAGTTCTCTATGGCTACACCTTC. Protein product: CASSGGGRQGVLYGYTF.

This clone was observed a few times. The gene calls are TRBV5-5 and TRBJ1-4; D gene unclear. The CDR3 contains 14 residues. Germline V gene data show CDR1 as SGHKS and CDR2 as YYEKEE (reference sequence). The ends were cut back, 4 bases at V and 3 bases at J, with 10 bases in the middle. The CDR3: CASSPGGANEKLFF. As DNA, the CDR3 is TGTGCCAGCAGCCCAGGAGGTGCTAATGAAAAACTGTTTTTT.

The genes are TRBV5-1 and TRBJ2-3; 8 bases line up with TRBD1. The CDR3 runs 15 residues. Germline V gives CDR1 SGHRS, CDR2 YFSETQ. V lost 4 bases to trimming and J lost 0 bases; unmatched junction nucleotides: 4. The CDR3 sequence: CASSKTGVSTDTQYF. The DNA of the CDR3 is TGCGCCAGCAGCAAGACAGGGGTGAGCACAGATACGCAGTATTTT.

This clone has more than one count but fewer than ten. This sample also contains other DNA sequences that code for the same CDR3. The chain links TRBV9 to TRBJ1-6; 12 nucleotides align to TRBD1. Trimming cost V 0 bases and J 7 bases; bases outside gene matches: 2. The V gene's germline CDR1 is SGDLS and CDR2 YYNGEE. This CDR3 is built from 16 residues. The CDR3 here is CASSVEGTGGNSPLHF. CDR3 bases: TGTGCCAGCAGCGTAGAGGGGACAGGGGGCAATTCACCCCTCCACTTT.

This clone was found once. V and J are TRBV20-1 and TRBJ2-7, with unresolved D. Looked up from germline, CDR1 is DFQATT and CDR2 is SNEGSKA (reference sequence). V dropped 5 bases and J dropped 4 bases, with 9 bases sitting between them. This CDR3 region has 11 residues. The CDR3 bases are TGCAGTGCTCCTACAAATTACGAGCAGTACTTC. Translated, it gives CSAPTNYEQYF.

The rearrangement links TRBV6-6 to TRBJ1-1; D perhaps matches TRBD1 (6 bases). Trimming shortened V by 6 bases and J by 1 base, and 12 bases separated the two germline ends. This CDR3 has 14 amino acids. Germline values: CDR1 MNHNY, CDR2 SVGAGI (reference sequence). The CDR3 region has the DNA TGTGCCAGCAGAGACCCACAGGGGAACACTGAAGCTTTCTTT. Amino acids: CASRDPQGNTEAFF.

The chain combines TRBV7-3 with TRBJ2-1, with D uncertain. Per the germline V gene, CDR1 is SGHTA and CDR2 is FQGTGA. Trimming removed 3 bases from V and 4 bases from J, with 10 bases in between. The CDR3 runs 14 residues. In nucleotides, the CDR3 is TGTGCCAGCAGCTTGGCAGGCCAGTACAATGAGCAGTTCTTC. Protein product: CASSLAGQYNEQFF.

This CDR3 is CASSLGWDRFDTQYF. The CDR3 nucleotides read TGCGCCAGCAGCTTGGGTTGGGACAGATTTGATACGCAGTATTTT. The genes are TRBV5-1 and TRBJ2-3, with 7 positions matching TRBD1. Germline CDR1 reads SGHRS; CDR2 reads YFSETQ. After removal of 0 bases from V and 6 bases from J, the junction contained 7 bases not matched to a gene. The CDR3 loop spans 15 amino acids.

The rearrangement links TRBV6-6 to TRBJ2-7, with TRBD1 matching over 7 bases. The CDR3 covers 14 residues. J gave up 2 bases and V 6 bases, and 7 bases lay outside the gene matches. CDR1 and CDR2 (germline): MNHNY, SVGAGI (reference sequence). In DNA, the CDR3 is TGTGCCAGCAGCAACCGGGACAGCCCCTACGAGCAGTACTTC. It specifies CASSNRDSPYEQYF.

The chain has TRBV2 and TRBJ2-1, with D maybe TRBD2 (5 bases). V lost 2 bases and J 4 bases, leaving 12 bases between the germline ends. Germline V lookup: CDR1 SNHLY, CDR2 FYNNEI. The CDR3 runs 15 residues. CDR3 amino acids: CASSERSSGYNEQFF. The CDR3 coding sequence is TGTGCCAGCAGTGAAAGGAGCTCGGGGTACAATGAGCAGTTCTTC.

The chain has TRBV5-1 and TRBJ2-3; 7 bases match TRBD2. CDR1 and CDR2 from the germline V gene are SGHRS and YFSETQ. Losses at the gene ends were 3 bases for V and 3 bases for J; bases not matched to a gene: 1. The CDR3 sequence is 13 residues long. The chain's CDR3 is CASSWTSTDTQYF. The CDR3 DNA reads as TGCGCCAGCAGCTGGACTAGTACAGATACGCAGTATTTT. The complete variable domain, with remaining parts taken from reference TRBV5-1 and TRBJ2-3, reads KAGVTQTPRYLIKTRGQQVTLSCSPISGHRSVSWYQQTPGQGLQFLFEYFSETQRNKGNFPGRFSGRQFSNSRSEMNVSTLELGDSALYLCASSWTSTDTQYFGPGTRLTVL.

This clone was observed a single time. The chain links TRBV6-4 to TRBJ2-1; TRBD1 might be the D (5 bases). V lost 2 bases and J 15 bases, leaving 11 bases between the germline ends. CDR1 is MRHNA, CDR2 SNTAGT, per germline. CDR3 length: 11 amino acids. CDR3 amino acids: CASSDPDMSFF. Here the CDR3 DNA reads TGTGCCAGCAGTGACCCGGACATGTCGTTCTTC.

Here the CDR3 reads CASSLADSRTGELFF. CDR3 DNA: TGTGCCAGCAGCTTAGCGGACAGCCGGACCGGGGAGCTGTTTTTT. The chain recombines TRBV7-2 with TRBJ2-2; perhaps TRBD1 as D (6 bases). V was shortened by 0 bases and J by 5 bases, with 10 bases between the two germline ends. The CDR3 runs 15 residues. The germline gives CDR1 SGHTA, CDR2 FQGNSA.

The chain joins TRBV19 to TRBJ1-1; D remains ambiguous. The V gene lost 2 bases and the J gene lost 4 bases, with 8 bases spanning the gap. The CDR3 extends over 13 amino acids. In germline, CDR1 is LNHDA, CDR2 SQIVND (reference sequence). The CDR3 DNA reads as TGTGCCAGTAGTATAAACACTCTCACTGAAGCTTTCTTT. It yields the protein CASSINTLTEAFF.

The V gene is TRBV6-5, the J gene TRBJ2-2; D unresolved. The CDR3 consists of 12 residues. V was clipped by 5 bases and J by 7 bases, with 8 bases between them. Germline lookup yields CDR1 MNHEY and CDR2 SVGAGI. The CDR3 spells CASSQTGGELFF. The CDR3 DNA is TGTGCCAGCAGTCAGACTGGCGGGGAGCTGTTTTTT.